The 20 T cell receptor beta chains in this list originate from one sample, sequenced in a study of T cells in localized non-small cell lung cancer. The data were produced by immunoSEQ multiplex PCR, yet TCRdb's version contains in-frame clones alone and is incomplete. Of roughly 66,000 clones in the sample, roughly nine tenths are singletons; the top ten hold around 1.8%. This material consisted of peripheral blood, taken before any cancer treatment. These receptor sequences come from a woman aged 40-75 years with stage I lung adenocarcinoma.

In nucleotides, the CDR3 is TGCGCCAGCGGCAAGGGGGGGGGAGAGACCCAGTACTTC. Protein product: CASGKGGGETQYF. This chain links TRBV10-2 with TRBJ2-5; tentatively, D is TRBD2 (7 bases). Trimming stripped 8 bases from V and 4 bases from J, with 14 bases between. The CDR3 covers 13 residues. Germline CDR1 is WSHSY and CDR2 is SAAADI.

This chain uses TRBV6-6 with TRBJ1-1; unclear D gene. V was cut by 0 bases and J by 7 bases, with 9 bases left in between. The CDR3 is made up of 13 amino acids. The V gene's germline CDR1 is MNHNY and CDR2 SVGAGI (reference sequence). DNA for the CDR3: TGTGCCAGCAGTTACTCGGCCAGATATGAAGCTTTCTTT. It yields the protein CASSYSARYEAFF.

J is TRBJ1-5 and V is TRBV27; the D gene is possibly TRBD1 (5 bases). This CDR3 has 13 amino acids. Trimming took 6 bases from V and 11 from J, leaving 17 bases between them. Germline V gives CDR1 MNHEY, CDR2 SMNVEV (reference sequence). This chain's CDR3 is CASSRGAGIAQHF. The CDR3 region has the DNA TGTGCCAGCAGCCGCGGGGCAGGGATAGCCCAGCATTTT.

This sequence joins TRBV7-9 and TRBJ2-3; 9 bases are shared with TRBD2. Germline V gene data show CDR1 as SEHNR and CDR2 as FQNEAQ (reference sequence). CDR3 length equals 18 residues. Trimming cost V 4 bases and J 6 bases; bases outside gene matches: 17. The CDR3 spells CASSSLPTKRGAGDTQYF. The CDR3 bases are TGTGCCAGCAGCTCGCTGCCGACTAAGCGGGGGGCCGGGGATACGCAGTATTTT.

In DNA, the CDR3 is TGTGCCAGCAGCCCCCTCCAGGGGGGCCAGGGTACGCAGTATTTT. This translates into CASSPLQGGQGTQYF. The chain uses TRBV6-5 and TRBJ2-3, with TRBD1 as a possible D gene (7 bases). The V and J ends lost 6 bases and 8 bases respectively, with 21 bases between them. The V gene's germline CDR1 is MNHEY and CDR2 SVGAGI. This CDR3 has 15 residues.

This chain links TRBV5-1 with TRBJ1-4; 12 bases align to TRBD1. Germline CDR1 is SGHRS and CDR2 is YFSETQ. V trimming: 0 bases; J trimming: 10 bases; junction bases outside the gene matches: 13. This CDR3 is 18 amino acids long. CDR3 in DNA: TGCGCCAGCAGCTTGGATGGGACAGGGGGCAAAGAGTTAGGAAAACTGTTTTTT. Translated: CASSLDGTGGKELGKLFF.

The CDR3 DNA is TGCGCCAGCAGCTACCAGGGGGCTAAGAACACTGAAGCTTTCTTT. As protein: CASSYQGAKNTEAFF. The J gene is TRBJ1-1, the V gene TRBV5-1, with 8 bases that match TRBD1. V was clipped by 3 bases and J by 1 base; unmatched bases: 5. CDR1 is SGHRS, CDR2 YFSETQ, per germline. The CDR3 is 15 amino acids.

Only one count was recorded for this clone. The J gene is TRBJ1-2, the V gene TRBV30; perhaps TRBD1 as D (5 bases). The CDR3 runs 16 residues. The ends were cut back, 3 bases at V and 4 bases at J, with 21 bases in the middle. Germline V lookup: CDR1 GTSNPN, CDR2 SVGIG (reference sequence). The CDR3, as DNA: TGTGCCTGGAGCCCCGGGACGCTAGTGGGAAGCTATGGCTACACCTTC. As protein: CAWSPGTLVGSYGYTF.

This clone was observed once. CDR3 amino acids: CASSYSRAANEKLFF. The DNA for the CDR3 is TGTGCCAGCAGTTACTCAAGGGCTGCTAATGAAAAACTGTTTTTT. V is TRBV6-5 and J is TRBJ1-4; D gene uncertain. The CDR3 is 15 residues long. The V end was cut by 0 bases, the J end by 3 bases, with 8 bases between. The V gene's germline CDR1 is MNHEY and CDR2 SVGAGI.

V usage is TRBV9 and J usage is TRBJ1-2, with a possible D match to TRBD1 (6 bases). Germline V CDR1 and CDR2: SGDLS, YYNGEE. The CDR3 is 13 amino acids. Trimming left V 3 bases short and J 8 bases short, with 14 bases between. The CDR3 spells CASSAVQGRGYTF. Here the CDR3 DNA reads TGTGCCAGCAGCGCCGTACAGGGCCGGGGCTACACCTTC.

The chain carries TRBV28 and TRBJ2-7; TRBD1 or TRBD2 may be the D gene (5 bases each). The CDR3 is made up of 14 amino acids. Germline V gene sequence: CDR1 MDHEN, CDR2 SYDVKM. Trimming left V 3 bases short and J 0 bases short, with 9 bases between. CDR3 amino acids: CASSLRGHSYEQYF. As DNA, the CDR3 is TGTGCCAGCAGTTTGAGGGGCCACTCCTACGAGCAGTACTTC.

The V gene is TRBV27, the J gene TRBJ2-2; 7 bases line up with TRBD2. The germline V gene encodes CDR1 MNHEY and CDR2 SMNVEV (reference sequence). The J segment lost 1 base and the V segment lost 7 bases, leaving 15 bases of the junction unmatched. The CDR3 loop spans 18 amino acids. CDR3 coding DNA: TGTGCCAGCACCTCCTGGCACCTAGGGACTAAGAACACCGGGGAGCTGTTTTTT. Amino acids: CASTSWHLGTKNTGELFF.

The count of this clone is one. The V call is TRBV11-2, the J call TRBJ1-2; D is unresolved. The germline V gene has CDR1 SGHAT and CDR2 FQNNGV. The CDR3 runs 15 residues. Trimming stripped 5 bases from V and 5 bases from J, with 18 bases between. CDR3 loop: CASSPEKMDSYGYTF. The CDR3 coding sequence is TGTGCCAGCAGCCCAGAAAAAATGGACTCGTATGGCTACACCTTC.

The chain couples TRBV18 to TRBJ2-7; D is uncertain. CDR3 size: 14 residues. Trimming took 3 bases from V and 4 from J, leaving 13 bases between them. Germline V gene data show CDR1 as KGHSH and CDR2 as LQKENI. The CDR3 sequence is CASSPTQTIYEQYF. CDR3 DNA: TGTGCCAGCTCACCTACGCAAACTATTTACGAGCAGTACTTC.

This clone has a single count. J is TRBJ1-1 and V is TRBV18, with TRBD1 as a possible D gene (5 bases). The CDR3 contains 15 residues. The germline gives CDR1 KGHSH, CDR2 LQKENI. Trimming pared 0 bases from V and 2 bases from J, leaving 10 bases between. The CDR3 here is CASSPPRVPNTEAFF. Here the CDR3 DNA reads TGTGCCAGCTCACCACCCAGGGTACCTAACACTGAAGCTTTCTTT.

This clone was picked up a small number of times. DNA of the CDR3: TGTGCCAGCAGCGGCCTGTTGGAGGGGGCTTCGACCTTC. Translation: CASSGLLEGASTF. The rearrangement joins TRBV2 to TRBJ1-2, with 7 bases matching TRBD1. The CDR3 consists of 13 residues. V was clipped by 6 bases and J by 14 bases; unmatched bases: 15. Looked up from germline, CDR1 is SNHLY and CDR2 is FYNNEI.

The genes are TRBV27 and TRBJ2-4, with D perhaps assigned TRBD1 or TRBD2 (5 bases each). Trimming took 2 bases from V and 5 from J, leaving 16 bases between them. Germline lookup yields CDR1 MNHEY and CDR2 SMNVEV (reference sequence). The CDR3 sequence is 16 residues long. The CDR3 reads CASSLGPSWDQNIQYF. CDR3 DNA: TGTGCCAGCAGTTTAGGGCCGAGCTGGGACCAAAACATTCAGTACTTC.

The CDR3 sequence is CASRPRGEQYF. In nucleotides, the CDR3 is TGTGCCAGCAGGCCCCGGGGCGAGCAGTACTTC. The chain combines TRBV6-1 with TRBJ2-7, with a weak D call TRBD2 (5 bases). The CDR3 has 11 amino acids. V was cut by 6 bases and J by 6 bases, with 9 bases left in between. Germline assignment: CDR1 MNHNS and CDR2 SASEGT.

The rearrangement uses TRBV5-8 and TRBJ1-5; TRBD1 matches at 11 bases. The CDR3 runs 16 residues. V lost 0 bases and J lost 5; bases outside the gene matches: 4. The germline V gene has CDR1 SGHTS and CDR2 YDEGEE. CDR3: CASSLAGDRGDQPQHF. For the CDR3, the DNA is TGTGCCAGCAGCTTGGCCGGGGACAGGGGGGATCAGCCCCAGCATTTT.

The chain employs TRBV7-8 and TRBJ2-1; TRBD2 matches 9 bases. With 4 bases clipped from V and 9 bases from J, the junction kept 13 bases outside the gene matches. The CDR3 sequence is 16 residues long. CDR1 SGHVS and CDR2 FQNEAQ come from the germline V gene. CDR3 amino acids: CASSSPTGTSFGEQFF. The CDR3 nucleotides are TGTGCCAGCAGCTCCCCCACCGGGACTAGCTTTGGTGAGCAGTTCTTC.